Shown below are 18 T cell receptor beta chains from a single sample sequenced in a study of shared clonotypes between healthy human individuals. Clones were sequenced by immunoSEQ multiplex PCR, and TCRdb holds only the in-frame ones, with some missing. The sample lists 300,000 to 400,000 clones, around four fifths seen once, with over 9.5% in the top ten. Sequenced sample: memory CD4+ T cells sorted from blood. Noted subset: CD45RA-negative fraction. The source of these receptors is a man aged 25-45 years in good health.

This chain links TRBV28 with TRBJ1-1, with D uncertain. Between the trimmed V and J ends, which lost 6 bases and 2 bases, there was a span of 10 bases. The germline gives CDR1 MDHEN, CDR2 SYDVKM. The CDR3 contains 13 residues. The CDR3 loop reads CASSDPPNTEAFF. The CDR3 DNA sequence: TGTGCCAGCAGCGATCCCCCAAACACTGAAGCTTTCTTT.

Here the CDR3 reads CASRPQGNEQFF. As DNA, the CDR3 is TGTGCCAGCAGGCCCCAGGGGAATGAGCAGTTCTTC. The chain carries TRBV6-1 and TRBJ2-1; possibly TRBD1 for D (6 bases). The V gene lost 6 bases and the J gene lost 7 bases, with 10 bases spanning the gap. Germline CDR1 reads MNHNS; CDR2 reads SASEGT. CDR3 length equals 12 residues.

The table lists this clone with many counts. The chain links TRBV9 to TRBJ1-3, with a possible D match to TRBD1 (5 bases). Looked up from germline, CDR1 is SGDLS and CDR2 is YYNGEE. There are 14 residues in the CDR3. V was pared by 3 bases and J by 0 bases, with 7 bases between. CDR3 protein: CASSGDSSGNTIYF. The CDR3 nucleotides are TGTGCCAGCAGCGGCGACAGCTCTGGAAACACCATATATTTT. Drawing the rest from reference TRBV9 and TRBJ1-3, the complete variable domain is DSGVTQTPKHLITATGQRVTLRCSPRSGDLSVYWYQQSLDQGLQFLIQYYNGEERAKGNILERFSAQQFPDLHSELNLSSLELGDSALYFCASSGDSSGNTIYFGEGSWLTVV.

CDR3 in amino acids: CASRSLSYEQYF. For the CDR3, the DNA is TGTGCCAGCAGGAGTCTCTCCTACGAGCAGTACTTC. This chain links TRBV28 with TRBJ2-7, with D unclear. In germline, CDR1 is MDHEN, CDR2 SYDVKM. This CDR3 is 12 amino acids long. Trimming shortened V by 6 bases and J by 0 bases, and 6 bases separated the two germline ends.

V is TRBV11-2 and J is TRBJ2-5, with TRBD1 as a possible D gene (5 bases). Germline V CDR1 and CDR2: SGHAT, FQNNGV. V was trimmed by 1 base and J by 3 bases, leaving 18 bases between them. This CDR3 region has 17 residues. The CDR3 nucleotides read TGTGCCAGCAGCTTAGTCCCCTCCTACAGGAGAAAAGAGACCCAGTACTTC. It encodes CASSLVPSYRRKETQYF.

V gene TRBV9 combines with J gene TRBJ2-7; 8 positions match TRBD1. The germline V gene encodes CDR1 SGDLS and CDR2 YYNGEE. The CDR3 covers 12 residues. With V trimmed by 4 bases and J by 7 bases, 4 bases remained unmatched. CDR3 bases: TGTGCCAGCAGCTCAACAGGGGGTGAGCAGTACTTC. This codes for CASSSTGGEQYF.

The genes are TRBV28 and TRBJ2-7; 9 positions match TRBD1. Germline V lookup: CDR1 MDHEN, CDR2 SYDVKM. V shed 4 bases and J 6 bases; nucleotides not matched to a gene: 4. This CDR3 is built from 13 residues. This chain's CDR3 is CASSYRGLGEQYF. DNA for the CDR3: TGTGCCAGCAGTTACAGGGGGCTGGGCGAGCAGTACTTC.

The genes are TRBV28 and TRBJ1-1, with TRBD1 as a possible D gene (5 bases). The CDR3 covers 15 residues. Trimming took 2 bases from V and 9 from J, leaving 19 bases between them. The V gene's germline CDR1 is MDHEN and CDR2 SYDVKM. The CDR3, as DNA: TGTGCCAGCAGTTTAGGGGCCAACCGAGCCAATAAAGCTTTCTTT. Protein product: CASSLGANRANKAFF.

J is TRBJ1-3 and V is TRBV2; no reliable D call. The CDR3 extends over 15 amino acids. Between the trimmed V and J ends, which lost 3 bases and 0 bases, there was a span of 9 bases. Germline V CDR1 and CDR2: SNHLY, FYNNEI. The CDR3 spells CASSDSPLSGNTIYF. In DNA form, the CDR3 reads TGTGCCAGCAGTGATTCGCCCCTCTCTGGAAACACCATATATTTT.

Only one count was recorded for this clone. V gene TRBV5-1 combines with J gene TRBJ2-6; TRBD1 matches 7 bases. V shed 7 bases, J shed 6 bases, and the junction held 13 bases outside the gene matches. This CDR3 is 16 amino acids long. CDR1 and CDR2 from the germline V gene are SGHRS and YFSETQ. The CDR3 DNA sequence: TGCGCCAGCGCTCTCTCCATACAGGGGTCGGCCAACGTCCTGACTTTC. Translation: CASALSIQGSANVLTF.

V and J are TRBV11-2 and TRBJ1-1; weak D call: TRBD1 (5 bases). Germline V CDR1 and CDR2: SGHAT, FQNNGV. The CDR3 consists of 14 residues. The V end lost 5 bases, the J end lost 0 bases, and 10 bases lay between the germline ends. In DNA, the CDR3 is TGTGCCAGCAGCCAGGACATTCTGAACACTGAAGCTTTCTTT. It yields the protein CASSQDILNTEAFF.

The genes are TRBV9 and TRBJ2-5; D possibly corresponds to TRBD2 (7 bases). Trimming removed 2 bases from V and 4 bases from J, with 18 bases in between. This CDR3 has 16 amino acids. CDR1 and CDR2 from the germline V gene are SGDLS and YYNGEE. CDR3 region: CASSVEGGRAPETQYF. The CDR3 DNA is TGTGCCAGCAGCGTTGAGGGGGGGAGGGCCCCAGAGACCCAGTACTTC.

Only a few counts were recorded for this clone. CDR3 nucleotides: TGTGCCAGCAGTTACCCAGGGTCAAGGGGGGCTTTCTTT. It is translated as CASSYPGSRGAFF. The chain combines TRBV6-5 with TRBJ1-1; tentatively, D is TRBD1 (6 bases). The V end was cut by 2 bases, the J end by 11 bases, with 15 bases between. The CDR3 spans 13 residues. Germline V gene lookup returns CDR1 MNHEY and CDR2 SVGAGI.

This sequence joins TRBV14 and TRBJ1-2; no clear D gene. The ends were cut back, 3 bases at V and 7 bases at J, with 12 bases in the middle. CDR3 length: 13 amino acids. CDR1 is SGHDN, CDR2 FVKESK, per germline. Written as DNA, the CDR3 is TGTGCCAGCAGCCAGGCAACGATAGCTGGCTACACCTTC. It translates to CASSQATIAGYTF.

The J gene is TRBJ1-2, the V gene TRBV28; 10 nucleotides match TRBD1. Per the germline V gene, CDR1 is MDHEN and CDR2 is SYDVKM. This CDR3 is built from 15 residues. The V and J ends lost 5 bases and 3 bases, in that order; junction bases with no gene match: 6. The CDR3 coding sequence is TGTGCCAGCAGTCCCCGACAGGGGGCGTACTATGGCTACACCTTC. Translating gives CASSPRQGAYYGYTF.

The chain is built from TRBV5-4 and TRBJ2-3; the D is unclear. CDR3 size: 12 residues. Germline-derived CDR1 and CDR2 are SGHNT and YYREEE (reference sequence). V was pared by 6 bases and J by 4 bases, with 9 bases between. The CDR3 DNA follows: TGTGCCAGCAAGCGAGACCCAGATACGCAGTATTTT. Protein sequence: CASKRDPDTQYF.

This clone was counted between two and nine times. This chain uses TRBV19 with TRBJ1-5; D gene unclear. V gave up 6 bases and J gave up 0 bases, with 12 bases separating them. This CDR3 region has 15 residues. Germline CDR1 reads LNHDA; CDR2 reads SQIVND (reference sequence). DNA of the CDR3: TGTGCCAGTAGAATCTCCTTGAATAGCAATCAGCCCCAGCATTTT. Protein product: CASRISLNSNQPQHF.

This clone has only a few counts. V gene TRBV5-4 combines with J gene TRBJ2-5; D may match TRBD1 or TRBD2 (5 bases each). V lost 5 bases and J lost 5, with 16 bases in between. Germline V gives CDR1 SGHNT, CDR2 YYREEE (reference sequence). The CDR3 is made up of 14 amino acids. The CDR3 coding sequence is TGTGCCAGCAGACCCCGACTGGGGGTGGAGACCCAGTACTTC. As protein: CASRPRLGVETQYF.